This T cell receptor beta chain comes out of a study of shared clonotypes between healthy human individuals. There were no recent acute infections or vaccinations among the donors, who were healthy HIV-negative adults. On this clone: Its specificity is not known.

Between the trimmed V and J ends, which lost 2 bases and 5 bases, there was a span of 9 bases. The CDR3 contains 13 residues. From germline, CDR1 is SEHNR and CDR2 FQNEAQ (reference sequence). Study-wide findings and caveats: A generally larger estimated richness was seen in naive subsets than in memory subsets. The four-donor shared clonotypes exceeded non-shared clonotypes in generation probability, with non-shared ones scoring lower.

Measured with immunoSEQ multiplex PCR; TCRdb has only the in-frame clones, and not every one. The data contain over a million clones, roughly 96% of them singletons. This TCR came from a young man in good health. The chain links TRBV7-9 to TRBJ1-2; unclear D gene. The sequenced material came from naive CD4+ T cells sorted from blood. Indicated subset: CD45RA+ positively selected. The CDR3 DNA reads TGTGCCAGCAGCTTATTGGCCCCTTATGGCTACACCTTC. Translating gives CASSLLAPYGYTF.